One and the same sample provided the 6 T cell receptor beta chains below, sequenced in a study of post-analysis software for immune sequencing data. Every TCR beta cDNA library bore unique molecular identifiers. TCRdb recomputed calls from the PCR reads with MiXCR, one row per CDR3 protein. The sample includes 350,000 to 500,000 distinct CDR3 sequences, about 39% seen only once; the top ten take approximately 7.1%. Findings and limits, study-wide: Five or six TRBV segments, TRBV5-6, TRBV5-1 and TRBV20-1 among them, were found more frequent in patients than controls.

Antigens of these TCRs are unknown. Sequencing input: blood. The origin of the receptors is a girl aged 2 to 9 with multiple sclerosis.

CDR3 in amino acids: CASSQGSTPVEQFF. The CDR3 coding sequence is TGCGCCAGCAGCCAAGGGTCGACTCCAGTTGAGCAGTTCTTC. The chain couples TRBV4-1 to TRBJ2-1; D is uncertain. Trimming took off 1 base at V and 9 bases at J, with 13 bases between the two ends. The CDR3 runs 14 residues. Germline V gives CDR1 MGHRA, CDR2 YSYEKL.

The chain carries TRBV10-3 and TRBJ1-2, with TRBD1 as a possible D gene (5 bases). CDR3 length: 14 amino acids. The germline V gene encodes CDR1 ENHRY and CDR2 SYGVKD. V was pared by 3 bases and J by 4 bases, with 12 bases between. The CDR3 protein is CAISDAAGVYGYTF. The CDR3 bases are TGTGCCATCAGTGATGCCGCGGGGGTCTATGGCTACACCTTC.

The chain uses TRBV4-1 and TRBJ2-2; no clear D gene. With 5 bases removed from V and 4 bases from J, the gap between germline ends came to 11 bases. The length of the CDR3 is 14 residues. The V gene's germline CDR1 is MGHRA and CDR2 YSYEKL. For the CDR3, the DNA is TGCGCCAGCAGCAGTCCCGCGGCCACCGGGGAGCTGTTTTTT. Translating gives CASSSPAATGELFF.

The CDR3 DNA reads as TGTGCCAGCAACCCATCCCCCCTGACTAGCGGAAGCTCCTACAATGAGCAGTTCTTC. Its protein product is CASNPSPLTSGSSYNEQFF. The chain joins TRBV7-2 to TRBJ2-1; TRBD2 matches 9 bases. V lost 7 bases and J lost 0; bases outside the gene matches: 16. Germline V gene lookup returns CDR1 SGHTA and CDR2 FQGNSA. CDR3 length: 19 residues.

This sequence joins TRBV12-3 or TRBV12-4 and TRBJ1-6; D remains unclear. V lost 7 bases and J lost 12, with 19 bases in between. This CDR3 is 14 amino acids long. This chain's CDR3 is CASTFGLDYGPLHF. The CDR3 DNA follows: TGTGCCAGCACCTTCGGGCTAGACTATGGACCCCTCCACTTT.

This clonotype has more than one count but fewer than ten. The genes are TRBV7-3 and TRBJ1-1, with TRBD1 as a possible D gene (5 bases). CDR1 is SGHTA and CDR2 is FQGTGA in the germline V gene. V was cut by 2 bases and J by 2 bases, with 12 bases left in between. This CDR3 comprises 15 residues. CDR3 region: CASSLVRQLNTEAFF. The DNA of the CDR3 is TGTGCCAGCAGCTTAGTCCGACAGCTTAACACTGAAGCTTTCTTT.